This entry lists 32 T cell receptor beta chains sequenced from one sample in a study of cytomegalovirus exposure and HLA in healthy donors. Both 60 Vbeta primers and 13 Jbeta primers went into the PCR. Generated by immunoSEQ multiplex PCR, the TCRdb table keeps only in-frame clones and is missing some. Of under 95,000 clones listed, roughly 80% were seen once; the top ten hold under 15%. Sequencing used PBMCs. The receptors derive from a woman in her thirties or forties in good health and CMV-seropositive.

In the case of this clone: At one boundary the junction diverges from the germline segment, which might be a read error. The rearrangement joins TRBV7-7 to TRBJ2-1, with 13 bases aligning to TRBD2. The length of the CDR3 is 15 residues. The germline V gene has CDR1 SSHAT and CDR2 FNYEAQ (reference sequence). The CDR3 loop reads CASSPGLAGRDEQFF. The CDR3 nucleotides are TGTGCTAGCAGTCCGGGACTAGCGGGAAGGGATGAGCAGTTCTTC.

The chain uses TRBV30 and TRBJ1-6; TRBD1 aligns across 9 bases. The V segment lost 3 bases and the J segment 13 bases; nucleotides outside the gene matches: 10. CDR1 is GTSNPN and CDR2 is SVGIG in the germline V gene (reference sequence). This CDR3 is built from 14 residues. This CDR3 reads CAWRAGTGRDPLHF. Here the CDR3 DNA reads TGTGCCTGGAGAGCCGGGACAGGGCGGGATCCCCTCCACTTT.

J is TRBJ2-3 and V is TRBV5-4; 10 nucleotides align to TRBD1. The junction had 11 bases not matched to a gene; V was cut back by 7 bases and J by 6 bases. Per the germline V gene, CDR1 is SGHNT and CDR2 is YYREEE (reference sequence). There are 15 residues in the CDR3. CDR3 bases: TGTGCCAGCGGCATAGGGACAGGGGTTCAGGATACGCAGTATTTT. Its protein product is CASGIGTGVQDTQYF.

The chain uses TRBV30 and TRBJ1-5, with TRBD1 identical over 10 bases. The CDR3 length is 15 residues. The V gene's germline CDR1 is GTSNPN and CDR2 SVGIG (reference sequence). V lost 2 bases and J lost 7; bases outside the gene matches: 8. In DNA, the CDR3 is TGTGCCTGGAGTCCGGTCGGGACAGGGGAGCAGCCCCAGCATTTT. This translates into CAWSPVGTGEQPQHF.

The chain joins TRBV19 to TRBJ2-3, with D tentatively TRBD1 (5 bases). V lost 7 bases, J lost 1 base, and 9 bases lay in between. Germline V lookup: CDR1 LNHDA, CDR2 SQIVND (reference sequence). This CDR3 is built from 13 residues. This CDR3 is CASTLGGTDTQYF. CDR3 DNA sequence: TGTGCCAGTACCTTAGGGGGCACAGATACGCAGTATTTT.

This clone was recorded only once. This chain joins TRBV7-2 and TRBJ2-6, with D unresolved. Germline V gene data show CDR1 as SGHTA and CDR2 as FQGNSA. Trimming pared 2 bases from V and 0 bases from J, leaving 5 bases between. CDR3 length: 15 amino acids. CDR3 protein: CASSLWPSGANVLTF. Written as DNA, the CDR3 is TGTGCCAGCAGCTTATGGCCCTCTGGGGCCAACGTCCTGACTTTC.

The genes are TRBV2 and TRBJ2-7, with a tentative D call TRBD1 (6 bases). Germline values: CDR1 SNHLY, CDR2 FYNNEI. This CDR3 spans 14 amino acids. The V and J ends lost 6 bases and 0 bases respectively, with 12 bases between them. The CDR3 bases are TGTGCCAGCAGAGCTTTGGACAGCTCCTACGAGCAGTACTTC. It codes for CASRALDSSYEQYF.

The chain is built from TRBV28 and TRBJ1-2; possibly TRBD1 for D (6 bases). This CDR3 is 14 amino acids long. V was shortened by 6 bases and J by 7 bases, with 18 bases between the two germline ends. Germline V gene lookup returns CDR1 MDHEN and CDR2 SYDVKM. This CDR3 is CASRPDTGSAGYTF. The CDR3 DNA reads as TGTGCCAGCAGACCCGATACAGGGTCAGCTGGCTACACCTTC.

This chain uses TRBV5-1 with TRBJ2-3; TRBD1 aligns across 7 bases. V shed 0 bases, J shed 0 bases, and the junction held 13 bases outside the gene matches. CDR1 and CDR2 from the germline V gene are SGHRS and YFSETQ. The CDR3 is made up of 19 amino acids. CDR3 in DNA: TGCGCCAGCAGCTTGGGTAATCTGGGACAGTCGTCGAGCACAGATACGCAGTATTTT. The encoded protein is CASSLGNLGQSSSTDTQYF.

CDR3 region: CASSQRIRGIAGGESTDTQYF. The DNA of the CDR3 is TGTGCCAGCAGCCAACGAATCAGGGGGATAGCGGGAGGGGAGAGCACAGATACGCAGTATTTT. V and J are TRBV4-2 and TRBJ2-3; 11 bases agree with TRBD2. Germline CDR1 is LGHNA and CDR2 is YNFKEQ. This CDR3 spans 21 amino acids. V lost 2 bases, J lost 0 bases, and 16 bases stayed unmatched.

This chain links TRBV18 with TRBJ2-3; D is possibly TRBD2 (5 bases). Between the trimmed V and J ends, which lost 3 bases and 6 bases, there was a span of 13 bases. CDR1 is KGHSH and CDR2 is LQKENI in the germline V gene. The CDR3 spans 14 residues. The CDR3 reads CASSPGLDSDTQYF. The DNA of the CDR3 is TGTGCCAGCTCACCCGGACTGGATTCGGATACGCAGTATTTT.

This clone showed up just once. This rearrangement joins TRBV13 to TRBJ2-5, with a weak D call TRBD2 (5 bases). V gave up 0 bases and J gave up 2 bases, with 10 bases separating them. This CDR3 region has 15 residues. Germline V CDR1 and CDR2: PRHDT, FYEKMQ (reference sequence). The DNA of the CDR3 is TGTGCCAGCAGCTTAGGCGAGGGAGAACAAGAGACCCAGTACTTC. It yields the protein CASSLGEGEQETQYF.

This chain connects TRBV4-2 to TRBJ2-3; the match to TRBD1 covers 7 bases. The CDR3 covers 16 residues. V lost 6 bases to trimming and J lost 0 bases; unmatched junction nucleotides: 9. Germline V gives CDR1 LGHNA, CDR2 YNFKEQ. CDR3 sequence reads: CASSPNEGASTDTQYF. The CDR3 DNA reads TGTGCCAGCAGTCCGAATGAGGGGGCCAGCACAGATACGCAGTATTTT.

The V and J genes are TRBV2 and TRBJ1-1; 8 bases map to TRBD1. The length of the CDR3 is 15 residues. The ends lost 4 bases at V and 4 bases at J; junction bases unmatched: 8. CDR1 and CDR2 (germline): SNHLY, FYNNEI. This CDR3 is CASSATGARGTEAFF. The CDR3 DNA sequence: TGTGCCAGCAGTGCGACAGGGGCGAGGGGCACTGAAGCTTTCTTT.

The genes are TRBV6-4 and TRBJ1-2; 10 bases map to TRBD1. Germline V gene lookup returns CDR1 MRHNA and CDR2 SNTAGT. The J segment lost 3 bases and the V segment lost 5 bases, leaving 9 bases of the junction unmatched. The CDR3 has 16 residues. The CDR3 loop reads CASSPGQGLWDYGYTF. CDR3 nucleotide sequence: TGTGCCAGCAGTCCGGGACAGGGGCTTTGGGACTATGGCTACACCTTC.

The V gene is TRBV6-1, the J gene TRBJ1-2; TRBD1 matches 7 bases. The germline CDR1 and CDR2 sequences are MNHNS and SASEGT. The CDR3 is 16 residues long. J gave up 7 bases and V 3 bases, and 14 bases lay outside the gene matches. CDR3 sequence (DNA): TGTGCCAGCAGTGATTTCCAGACCTACAGGGGTAGTGGCTACACCTTC. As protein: CASSDFQTYRGSGYTF.

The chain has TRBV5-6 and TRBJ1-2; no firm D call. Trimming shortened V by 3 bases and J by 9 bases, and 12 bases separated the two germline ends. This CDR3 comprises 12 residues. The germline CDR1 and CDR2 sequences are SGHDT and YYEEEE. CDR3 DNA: TGTGCCAGCAGCTCTCGAGGGTCAAGCTACACCTTC. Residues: CASSSRGSSYTF.

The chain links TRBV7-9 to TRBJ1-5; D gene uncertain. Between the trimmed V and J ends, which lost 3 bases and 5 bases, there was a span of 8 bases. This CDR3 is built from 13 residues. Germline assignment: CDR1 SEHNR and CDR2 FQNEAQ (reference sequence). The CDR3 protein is CASSFGADQPQHF. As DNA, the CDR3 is TGTGCCAGCAGCTTCGGAGCGGATCAGCCCCAGCATTTT.

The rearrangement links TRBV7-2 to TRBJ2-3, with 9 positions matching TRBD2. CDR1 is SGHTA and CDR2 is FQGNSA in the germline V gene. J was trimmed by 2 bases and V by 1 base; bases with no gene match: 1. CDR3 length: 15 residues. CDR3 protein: CASSLERGATDTQYF. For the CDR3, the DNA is TGTGCCAGCAGCTTAGAGCGGGGGGCCACAGATACGCAGTATTTT.

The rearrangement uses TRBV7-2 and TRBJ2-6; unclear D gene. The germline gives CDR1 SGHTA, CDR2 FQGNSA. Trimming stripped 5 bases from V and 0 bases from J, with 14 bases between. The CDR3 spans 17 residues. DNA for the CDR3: TGTGCCAGCAGCCGAGGATTAACGTACTCTGGGGCCAACGTCCTGACTTTC. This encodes CASSRGLTYSGANVLTF.

The CDR3 loop reads CASSLSAGNNSPLHF. CDR3 DNA: TGTGCCAGCAGCCTAAGCGCAGGGAATAATTCACCCCTCCACTTT. This sequence joins TRBV14 and TRBJ1-6, with TRBD1 as a possible D gene (5 bases). CDR1 SGHDN and CDR2 FVKESK come from the germline V gene. Trimming shortened V by 4 bases and J by 5 bases, and 12 bases separated the two germline ends. The CDR3 covers 15 residues.

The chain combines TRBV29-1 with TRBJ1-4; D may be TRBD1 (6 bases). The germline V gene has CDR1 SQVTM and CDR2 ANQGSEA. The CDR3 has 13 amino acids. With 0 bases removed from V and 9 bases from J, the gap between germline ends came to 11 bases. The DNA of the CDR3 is TGCAGCGTTGAAGACAGGGGCAGACAAAAACTGTTTTTT. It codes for CSVEDRGRQKLFF.

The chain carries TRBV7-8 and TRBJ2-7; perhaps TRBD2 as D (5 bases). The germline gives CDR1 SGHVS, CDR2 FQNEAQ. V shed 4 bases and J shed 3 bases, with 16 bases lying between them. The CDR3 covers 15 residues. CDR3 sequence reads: CASSYFGLGHYEQYF. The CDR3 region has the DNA TGTGCCAGCAGCTATTTCGGACTGGGCCACTACGAGCAGTACTTC.

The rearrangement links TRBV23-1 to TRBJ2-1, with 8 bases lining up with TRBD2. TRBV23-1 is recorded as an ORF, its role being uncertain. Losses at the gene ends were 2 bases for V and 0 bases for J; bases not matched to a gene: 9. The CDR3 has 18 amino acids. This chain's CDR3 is CASSQPAGAPSSYNEQFF. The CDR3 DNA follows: TGCGCCAGCAGTCAACCAGCGGGGGCACCGAGCTCCTACAATGAGCAGTTCTTC.

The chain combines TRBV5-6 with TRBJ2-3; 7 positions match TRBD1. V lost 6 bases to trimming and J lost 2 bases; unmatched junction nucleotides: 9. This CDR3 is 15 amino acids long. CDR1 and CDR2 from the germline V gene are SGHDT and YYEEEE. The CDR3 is CASKLPQGPTDTQYF. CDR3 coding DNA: TGTGCCAGCAAACTACCACAGGGGCCCACAGATACGCAGTATTTT.

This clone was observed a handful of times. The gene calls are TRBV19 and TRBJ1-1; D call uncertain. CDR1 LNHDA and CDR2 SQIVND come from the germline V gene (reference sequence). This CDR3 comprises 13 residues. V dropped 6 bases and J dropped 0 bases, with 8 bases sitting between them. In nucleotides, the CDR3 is TGTGCCAGTAGCGGCCAGGTGAACACTGAAGCTTTCTTT. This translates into CASSGQVNTEAFF.

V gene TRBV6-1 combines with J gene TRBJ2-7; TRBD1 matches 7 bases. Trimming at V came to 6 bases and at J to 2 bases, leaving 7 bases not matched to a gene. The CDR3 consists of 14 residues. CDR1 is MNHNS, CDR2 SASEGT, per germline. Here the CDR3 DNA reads TGTGCCAGCAGCCCAGGGGGTGGGACCTACGAGCAGTACTTC. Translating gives CASSPGGGTYEQYF.

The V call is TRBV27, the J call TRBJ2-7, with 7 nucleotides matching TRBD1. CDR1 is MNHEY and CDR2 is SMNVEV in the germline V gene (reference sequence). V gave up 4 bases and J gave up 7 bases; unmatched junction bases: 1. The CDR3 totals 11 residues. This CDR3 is CASSSRGEQYF. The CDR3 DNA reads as TGTGCCAGCAGTTCCAGGGGGGAGCAGTACTTC.

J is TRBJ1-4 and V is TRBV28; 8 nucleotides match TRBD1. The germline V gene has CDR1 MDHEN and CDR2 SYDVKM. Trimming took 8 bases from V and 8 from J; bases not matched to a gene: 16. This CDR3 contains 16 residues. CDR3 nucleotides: TGTGCCAGCGAACCCCTCCTTGGGACAGGAAAGGAAAAACTGTTTTTT. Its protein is CASEPLLGTGKEKLFF.

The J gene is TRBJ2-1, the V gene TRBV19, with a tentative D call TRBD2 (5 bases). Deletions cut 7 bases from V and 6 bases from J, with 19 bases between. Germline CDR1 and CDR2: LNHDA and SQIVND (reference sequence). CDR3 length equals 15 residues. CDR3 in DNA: TGTGCCAGTACCAAAGGTTATGCGGGTACCAATGAGCAGTTCTTC. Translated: CASTKGYAGTNEQFF. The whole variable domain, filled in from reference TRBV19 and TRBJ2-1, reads DGGITQSPKYLFRKEGQNVTLSCEQNLNHDAMYWYRQDPGQGLRLIYYSQIVNDFQKGDIAEGYSVSREKKESFPLTVTSAQKNPTAFYLCASTKGYAGTNEQFFGPGTRLTVL.

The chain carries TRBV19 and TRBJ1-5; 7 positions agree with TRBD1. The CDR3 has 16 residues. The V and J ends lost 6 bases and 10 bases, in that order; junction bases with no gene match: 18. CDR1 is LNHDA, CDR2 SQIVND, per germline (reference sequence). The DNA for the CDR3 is TGTGCCAGTAGCAACCCTCGGGACAGCCCAATCCATCCCCAGCATTTT. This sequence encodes CASSNPRDSPIHPQHF.

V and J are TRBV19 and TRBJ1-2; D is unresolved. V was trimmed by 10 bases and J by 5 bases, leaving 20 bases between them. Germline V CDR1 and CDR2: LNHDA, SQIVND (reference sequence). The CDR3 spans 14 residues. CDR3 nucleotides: TGTGCCACAAACGACCCCAATAGGAGGTATGGCTACACCTTC. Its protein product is CATNDPNRRYGYTF.